Presented here are 27 T cell receptor beta chains from one specimen sequenced in a study of early T cells in non-severe SARS-CoV-2 infection (dated by TCRdb to the early 2020s). Receptor amplification or capture employed 5' RACE. Instrument on record: NextSeq 500. TCRdb ran its own pipeline on the public reads, namely fastp trimming at Q25 and MiXCR clone calling, and kept in-frame beta chains. Records with the same CDR3 protein are collapsed into one entry carrying the most frequent genes and DNA. The sample contains around 70,000 distinct CDR3 sequences, less than 9.5% of them found a single time. The ten most abundant clones make up 3.2% of the sample. Sequenced: whole blood. These receptors came from an adult who was a healthcare worker with PCR-confirmed SARS-CoV-2 infection or an uninfected control (not recorded which).

This clonotype was found many times. V usage is TRBV20-1 and J usage is TRBJ1-5, with D maybe TRBD1 (5 bases). V lost 6 bases to trimming and J lost 7 bases, with 25 bases between them. This CDR3 has 16 residues. Germline CDR1 is DFQATT and CDR2 is SNEGSKA (reference sequence). The CDR3 is CSARAAGPGLRQPQHF. The DNA of the CDR3 is TGCAGTGCCCGGGCGGCGGGACCCGGTTTGAGGCAGCCCCAGCATTTT.

This clonotype is labeled medium-sized. The J gene is TRBJ2-1, the V gene TRBV15, with no clear D. The CDR3 consists of 16 residues. V was cut by 1 base and J by 5 bases, with 15 bases left in between. Germline CDR1 reads LNHNV; CDR2 reads YYDKDF (reference sequence). For the CDR3, the DNA is TGTGCCACCAGCAGAGTTGCAGAAAATCCCAACAATGAGCAGTTCTTC. The encoded protein is CATSRVAENPNNEQFF.

This clonotype was recorded a few times. The chain employs TRBV20-1 and TRBJ1-1; D gene uncertain. CDR3 length: 12 amino acids. Germline lookup yields CDR1 DFQATT and CDR2 SNEGSKA (reference sequence). Trimming removed 6 bases from V and 4 bases from J, with 12 bases in between. The CDR3 here is CSAVGRGTEAFF. The CDR3 coding sequence is TGCAGTGCCGTTGGGCGCGGCACTGAAGCTTTCTTT.

This clonotype was detected many times. This chain links TRBV7-8 with TRBJ2-3; D is uncertain. This CDR3 contains 15 residues. With 5 bases removed from V and 7 bases from J, the gap between germline ends came to 19 bases. Per germline, CDR1 SGHVS and CDR2 FQNEAQ. The CDR3 DNA sequence: TGTGCCAGCAGCCCCTTGGCAGCCCAGATAAATACGCAGTATTTT. Protein product: CASSPLAAQINTQYF.

In its sample, this clonotype was seen a few times. The chain is built from TRBV6-2 or TRBV6-3 and TRBJ1-5, with D unclear. Trimming shortened V by 7 bases and J by 2 bases, and 12 bases separated the two germline ends. Germline CDR1 is MNHEY and CDR2 is SVGEGT. This CDR3 comprises 14 residues. The CDR3 here is CASTGRVGNQPQHF. In DNA, the CDR3 is TGTGCCAGCACTGGAAGGGTTGGCAATCAGCCCCAGCATTTT.

The rearrangement uses TRBV12-3 or TRBV12-4 and TRBJ2-5, with TRBD1 as a possible D gene (5 bases). V was pared by 2 bases and J by 5 bases, with 9 bases between. The CDR3 covers 13 residues. Here the CDR3 DNA reads TGTGCCAGCAGTTTAATCAGACAGGAGACCCAGTACTTC. This translates into CASSLIRQETQYF.

This clonotype appeared a few times. The chain recombines TRBV20-1 with TRBJ1-5; D perhaps matches TRBD1 (5 bases). The CDR3 totals 14 residues. The germline gives CDR1 DFQATT, CDR2 SNEGSKA (reference sequence). V dropped 3 bases and J dropped 0 bases, with 9 bases sitting between them. CDR3 DNA sequence: TGCAGTGCTAGGAACAGGATTAGCAATCAGCCCCAGCATTTT. Its translation: CSARNRISNQPQHF.

This clonotype was recorded at least ten times. The genes are TRBV24-1 and TRBJ2-2; D is undetermined. Trimming stripped 6 bases from V and 3 bases from J, with 4 bases between. Germline V gene sequence: CDR1 KGHDR, CDR2 SFDVKD. CDR3 length equals 12 residues. CDR3 sequence (DNA): TGTGCCACCAGTCATGACACCGGGGAGCTGTTTTTT. This encodes CATSHDTGELFF.

The chain is built from TRBV28 and TRBJ1-5; 8 nucleotides align to TRBD1. Germline assignment: CDR1 MDHEN and CDR2 SYDVKM. Trimming removed 5 bases from V and 6 bases from J; junction bases left unmatched: 9. The CDR3 is 15 residues long. In DNA, the CDR3 is TGTGCCAGCAGTCCCATCGGACAGGGAGGTCAGCCCCAGCATTTT. The encoded protein is CASSPIGQGGQPQHF.

This clonotype was seen a handful of times. In DNA, the CDR3 is TGTGCCAGCAGTGTGGGGGGGACAGATAATTCACCCCTCCACTTT. This gives the protein CASSVGGTDNSPLHF. The chain uses TRBV6-1 and TRBJ1-6, with 7 nucleotides matching TRBD1. This CDR3 has 15 residues. CDR1 is MNHNS and CDR2 is SASEGT in the germline V gene. J lost 5 bases, V lost 4 bases, and 5 bases had no gene match.

This clonotype occurred many times. The CDR3 coding sequence is TGTGCCAGCAGCTTGGGGGCGGGAGGGCCAAGCGGCATTCAGTACTTC. This sequence encodes CASSLGAGGPSGIQYF. V and J are TRBV7-3 and TRBJ2-4, with 9 bases fitting TRBD2. Losses at the gene ends were 3 bases for V and 9 bases for J; bases not matched to a gene: 12. The CDR3 contains 16 residues. CDR1 and CDR2 from the germline V gene are SGHTA and FQGTGA.

This chain connects TRBV5-6 to TRBJ1-2; 9 bases map to TRBD1. After removal of 4 bases from V and 2 bases from J, the junction contained 6 bases not matched to a gene. CDR3 size: 15 residues. Per the germline V gene, CDR1 is SGHDT and CDR2 is YYEEEE. The CDR3 protein is CASSRTGEGNYGYTF. The CDR3 DNA is TGTGCCAGCAGCCGGACAGGGGAGGGGAACTATGGCTACACCTTC.

The chain carries TRBV6-5 and TRBJ2-7; 7 nucleotides match TRBD1. This CDR3 region has 16 residues. Germline values: CDR1 MNHEY, CDR2 SVGAGI. Trimming removed 5 bases from V and 2 bases from J; junction bases left unmatched: 12. CDR3 nucleotide sequence: TGTGCCAGCAGTACGGGGTTGACAGGGTCCCCCTACGAGCAGTACTTC. Translating gives CASSTGLTGSPYEQYF.

This clonotype has more than one count but fewer than ten. This sequence joins TRBV7-3 and TRBJ2-7; 10 bases align to TRBD2. Germline values: CDR1 SGHTA, CDR2 FQGTGA. The V segment lost 5 bases and the J segment 5 bases; nucleotides outside the gene matches: 12. The CDR3 contains 16 residues. CDR3 bases: TGTGCCAGCAGCCCGTTCCCAGGGACTAGCGTTAACGAGCAGTACTTC. It translates to CASSPFPGTSVNEQYF.

This clonotype has only a few counts. The chain couples TRBV20-1 to TRBJ2-7, with D possibly being TRBD2 (6 bases). CDR1 and CDR2 (germline): DFQATT, SNEGSKA (reference sequence). The CDR3 runs to 13 residues. V shed 1 base and J shed 3 bases, with 10 bases lying between them. The CDR3 nucleotides are TGCAGTGCTAGAGCCGGGAGTTTCTACGAGCAGTACTTC. Residues: CSARAGSFYEQYF.

The chain couples TRBV6-1 to TRBJ2-5, with 7 nucleotides matching TRBD1. Germline CDR1 is MNHNS and CDR2 is SASEGT. The CDR3 consists of 15 residues. Trimming took 2 bases from V and 7 from J; bases not matched to a gene: 10. CDR3 loop: CASSETYRGPGTQYF. The CDR3 region has the DNA TGTGCCAGCAGTGAAACTTACAGGGGCCCGGGGACCCAGTACTTC.

This clonotype was counted at least ten times. CDR3 nucleotides: TGTGCCAGCAGTGTTCCCGGGACAAATTCACCCCTCCACTTT. Its protein product is CASSVPGTNSPLHF. V usage is TRBV6-5 and J usage is TRBJ1-6; D may be TRBD1 (6 bases). Looked up from germline, CDR1 is MNHEY and CDR2 is SVGAGI. The length of the CDR3 is 14 residues. The V end was cut by 5 bases, the J end by 7 bases, with 12 bases between.

This clonotype came up many times. The chain joins TRBV13 to TRBJ2-7, with D possibly being TRBD1 (6 bases). The germline CDR1 and CDR2 sequences are PRHDT and FYEKMQ (reference sequence). This CDR3 spans 13 amino acids. Trimming took 6 bases from V and 2 from J, leaving 11 bases between them. CDR3 nucleotides: TGTGCCAGCAGTCTTGGGGGCCCCTACGAGCAGTACTTC. Its protein is CASSLGGPYEQYF.

This clonotype has at least ten counts. This rearrangement joins TRBV11-1 to TRBJ2-1; D gene unclear. The V and J ends lost 1 base and 0 bases respectively, with 4 bases between them. CDR1 is SGHAT, CDR2 FQDESV, per germline (reference sequence). The CDR3 contains 14 residues. The chain's CDR3 is CASSLGGSYNEQFF. CDR3 DNA sequence: TGTGCCAGCAGCTTAGGAGGCTCCTACAATGAGCAGTTCTTC.

The genes are TRBV5-4 and TRBJ2-7, with 11 bases fitting TRBD2. From germline, CDR1 is SGHNT and CDR2 YYREEE (reference sequence). Trimming at V came to 5 bases and at J to 0 bases, leaving 4 bases not matched to a gene. The CDR3 extends over 15 amino acids. The CDR3, as DNA: TGTGCCAGCAGTAAAACTAGCGGGAGCTCCTACGAGCAGTACTTC. This translates into CASSKTSGSSYEQYF.

This clonotype was seen a few times. V is TRBV27 and J is TRBJ2-2; D unresolved. CDR1 and CDR2 from the germline V gene are MNHEY and SMNVEV (reference sequence). The V end lost 5 bases, the J end lost 0 bases, and 4 bases lay between the germline ends. The CDR3 runs to 13 residues. This CDR3 reads CASSLSNTGELFF. The CDR3 DNA sequence: TGTGCCAGCAGTCTCTCGAACACCGGGGAGCTGTTTTTT.

The V gene is TRBV3-1, the J gene TRBJ2-1; the D gene is possibly TRBD2 (7 bases). Trimming left V 1 base short and J 7 bases short, with 17 bases between. Per germline, CDR1 LGHDT and CDR2 YNNKEL (reference sequence). The CDR3 consists of 16 residues. The CDR3 nucleotides read TGTGCCAGCAGCCAAGTGGCGGGGGCTCGGATGAATGAGCAGTTCTTC. This translates into CASSQVAGARMNEQFF.

This clonotype was recorded at least ten times. The chain employs TRBV6-5 and TRBJ2-5; TRBD2 matches 12 bases. CDR1 is MNHEY, CDR2 SVGAGI, per germline. Trimming at V came to 0 bases and at J to 5 bases, leaving 7 bases not matched to a gene. This CDR3 region has 17 residues. The CDR3 DNA is TGTGCCAGCAGTTACTCCCAAACTAGCGGGAGGTTTGAGACCCAGTACTTC. Amino acid sequence: CASSYSQTSGRFETQYF.

This clonotype was recorded a few times. This rearrangement joins TRBV2 to TRBJ2-7; possibly TRBD2 for D (6 bases). The germline V gene encodes CDR1 SNHLY and CDR2 FYNNEI. This CDR3 has 13 residues. V gave up 3 bases and J gave up 3 bases, with 9 bases separating them. The CDR3: CASSERGIYEQYF. Here the CDR3 DNA reads TGTGCCAGCAGTGAGCGGGGAATCTACGAGCAGTACTTC.

This chain connects TRBV13 to TRBJ1-1, with TRBD1 matching 7 bases. This CDR3 contains 13 residues. The ends lost 4 bases at V and 10 bases at J; junction bases unmatched: 9. Germline loops: CDR1 PRHDT, CDR2 FYEKMQ (reference sequence). The CDR3 sequence is CASSYKGAEGAFF. For the CDR3, the DNA is TGTGCCAGCAGCTACAAGGGGGCTGAGGGAGCTTTCTTT. Full variable domain (outside the CDR3, taken from reference TRBV13 and TRBJ1-1): AAGVIQSPRHLIKEKRETATLKCYPIPRHDTVYWYQQGPGQDPQFLISFYEKMQSDKGSIPDRFSAQQFSDYHSELNMSSLELGDSALYFCASSYKGAEGAFFGQGTRLTVV.

This chain joins TRBV15 and TRBJ1-5, with no clear D. V was shortened by 0 bases and J by 6 bases, with 12 bases between the two germline ends. The germline gives CDR1 LNHNV, CDR2 YYDKDF (reference sequence). The CDR3 totals 15 residues. CDR3 DNA: TGTGCCACCAGCAGAGAGAGGAGAGTGGTTCAGCCCCAGCATTTT. Translation: CATSRERRVVQPQHF. The complete variable domain, with remaining parts taken from reference TRBV15 and TRBJ1-5, reads DAMVIQNPRYQVTQFGKPVTLSCSQTLNHNVMYWYQQKSSQAPKLLFHYYDKDFNNEADTPDNFQSRRPNTSFCFLDIRSPGLGDTAMYLCATSRERRVVQPQHFGDGTRLSIL.

The chain carries TRBV7-9 and TRBJ1-3; D not resolved. The CDR3 has 12 residues. Germline V gives CDR1 SEHNR, CDR2 FQNEAQ (reference sequence). V was trimmed by 1 base and J by 6 bases, leaving 4 bases between them. The CDR3 DNA reads as TGTGCCAGCAGCTTAGGGGCAAACACCATATATTTT. Its protein is CASSLGANTIYF.